Listed here are 6 T cell receptor beta chains from one sample, sequenced in a study of blood T cells in healthy people across ages. Then a second PCR, running roughly 7 to 11 cycles, was carried out with a sample-barcoded 5' primer and a J-beta primer mix. TCRdb re-called the 5' RACE reads with MiXCR, one entry per CDR3 protein. The sample includes about 800,000 distinct CDR3 sequences, around half of them seen just once. Material: blood. All receptors come from a man older than 75 in good health.

About this clonotype itself: This may stem from a read error, because a much larger clone lies one nucleotide away. The chain has TRBV5-1 and TRBJ2-5, with 13 bases that match TRBD2. Germline CDR1 and CDR2: SGHRS and YFSETQ. The CDR3 runs to 17 residues. The CDR3 bases are TGCGCCAGCAGCTTGATTGGACTAGCGGGAGACCAAGCGACCCAGTACTTC. It codes for CASSLIGLAGDQATQYF. The variable domain in full, completed from reference TRBV5-1 and TRBJ2-5, reads KAGVTQTPRYLIKTRGQQVTLSCSPISGHRSVSWYQQTPGQGLQFLFEYFSETQRNKGNFPGRFSGRQFSNSRSEMNVSTLELGDSALYLCASSLIGLAGDQATQYFGPGTRLLVL.

V usage is TRBV11-2 and J usage is TRBJ2-1, with TRBD1 matching over 8 bases. The CDR3 is 19 amino acids. Germline assignment: CDR1 SGHAT and CDR2 FQNNGV. The ends lost 5 bases at V and 3 bases at J; junction bases unmatched: 18. The CDR3 loop is CASSLGLPGQGGFYNEQFF. In nucleotides, the CDR3 is TGTGCCAGCAGCCTTGGCCTACCTGGACAGGGCGGTTTCTACAATGAGCAGTTCTTC.

Notes on this clonotype: An end of the junction does not agree with germline; a read error may underlie this. This chain links TRBV12-5 with TRBJ2-1; perhaps TRBD1 as D (7 bases). CDR1 LGHNT and CDR2 FRNRAP come from the germline V gene. The CDR3 contains 16 residues. The CDR3 loop reads CASGLRGGTAYNEQFF. CDR3 DNA: TGTGCCAGTGGTTTGAGGGGCGGGACAGCCTACAATGAGCAGTTCTTC.

The table lists this clonotype with a few counts. The V call is TRBV6-6, the J call TRBJ2-4; unclear D gene. This CDR3 has 11 residues. CDR1 and CDR2 (germline): MNHNY, SVGAGI (reference sequence). The V and J ends lost 11 bases and 5 bases respectively, with 10 bases between them. The CDR3 reads CASLRQNIQYF. The DNA of the CDR3 is TGTGCCTCCCTCCGCCAAAACATTCAGTACTTC.

This sequence joins TRBV7-3 and TRBJ2-3; D assignment may be TRBD1 or TRBD2 (5 bases each). V was clipped by 1 base and J by 5 bases, with 13 bases between them. Per the germline V gene, CDR1 is SGHTA and CDR2 is FQGTGA. CDR3 length: 15 residues. For the CDR3, the DNA is TGTGCCAGCAGCTTAAGTCTGGGGGTCCAAGATACGCAGTATTTT. It codes for CASSLSLGVQDTQYF.

This chain joins TRBV3-1 and TRBJ2-3; unclear D gene. V lost 0 bases to trimming and J lost 5 bases, with 12 bases between them. The germline V gene encodes CDR1 LGHDT and CDR2 YNNKEL (reference sequence). CDR3 size: 15 residues. In DNA form, the CDR3 reads TGTGCCAGCAGCCAAGATCTTCGCTCGGGAGATACGCAGTATTTT. Translated: CASSQDLRSGDTQYF.